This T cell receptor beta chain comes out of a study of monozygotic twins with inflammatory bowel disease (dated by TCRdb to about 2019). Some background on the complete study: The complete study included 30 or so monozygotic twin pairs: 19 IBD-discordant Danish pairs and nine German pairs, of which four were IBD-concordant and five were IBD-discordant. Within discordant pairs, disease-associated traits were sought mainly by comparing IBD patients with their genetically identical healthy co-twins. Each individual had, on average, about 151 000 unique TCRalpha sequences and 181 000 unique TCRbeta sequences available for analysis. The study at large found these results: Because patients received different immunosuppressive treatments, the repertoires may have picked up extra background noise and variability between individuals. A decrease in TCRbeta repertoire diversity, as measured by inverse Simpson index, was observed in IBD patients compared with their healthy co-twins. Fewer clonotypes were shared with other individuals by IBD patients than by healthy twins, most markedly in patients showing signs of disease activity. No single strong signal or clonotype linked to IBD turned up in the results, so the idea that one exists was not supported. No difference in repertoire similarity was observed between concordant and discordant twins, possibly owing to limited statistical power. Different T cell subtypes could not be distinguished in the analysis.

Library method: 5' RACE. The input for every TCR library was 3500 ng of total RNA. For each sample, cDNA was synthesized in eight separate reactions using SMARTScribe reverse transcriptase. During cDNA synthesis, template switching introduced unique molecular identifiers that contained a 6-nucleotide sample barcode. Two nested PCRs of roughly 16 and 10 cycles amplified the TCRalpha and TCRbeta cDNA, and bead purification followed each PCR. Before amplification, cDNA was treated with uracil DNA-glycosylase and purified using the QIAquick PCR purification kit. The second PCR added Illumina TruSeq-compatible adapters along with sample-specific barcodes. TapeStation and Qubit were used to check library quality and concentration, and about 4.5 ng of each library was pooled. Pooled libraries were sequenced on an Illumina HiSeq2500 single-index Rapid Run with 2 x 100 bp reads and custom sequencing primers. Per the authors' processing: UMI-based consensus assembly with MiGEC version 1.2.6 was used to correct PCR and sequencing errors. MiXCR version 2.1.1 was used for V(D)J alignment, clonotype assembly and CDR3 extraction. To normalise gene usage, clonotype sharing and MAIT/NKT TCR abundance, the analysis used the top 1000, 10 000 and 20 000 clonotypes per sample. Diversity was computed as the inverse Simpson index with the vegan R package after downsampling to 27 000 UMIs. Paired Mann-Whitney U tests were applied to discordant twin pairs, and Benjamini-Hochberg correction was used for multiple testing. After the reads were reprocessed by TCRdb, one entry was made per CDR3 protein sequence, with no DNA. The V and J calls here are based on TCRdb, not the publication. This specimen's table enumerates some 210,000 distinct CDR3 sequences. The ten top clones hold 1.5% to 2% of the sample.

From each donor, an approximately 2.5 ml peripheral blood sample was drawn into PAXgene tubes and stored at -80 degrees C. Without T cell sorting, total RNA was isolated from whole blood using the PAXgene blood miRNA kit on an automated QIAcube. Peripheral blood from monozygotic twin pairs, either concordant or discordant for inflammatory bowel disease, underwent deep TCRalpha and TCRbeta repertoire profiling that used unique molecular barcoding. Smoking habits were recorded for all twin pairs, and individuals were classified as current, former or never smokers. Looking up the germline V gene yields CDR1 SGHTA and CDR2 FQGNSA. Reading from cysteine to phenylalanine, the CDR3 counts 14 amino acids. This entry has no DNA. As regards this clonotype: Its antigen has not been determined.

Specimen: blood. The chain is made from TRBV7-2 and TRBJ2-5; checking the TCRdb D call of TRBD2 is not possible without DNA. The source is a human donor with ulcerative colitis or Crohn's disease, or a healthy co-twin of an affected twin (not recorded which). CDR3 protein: CASKMWQGSETQYF.